Shown below are 18 T cell receptor beta chains from a single sample sequenced in a study of shared clonotypes between healthy human individuals. Assay: immunoSEQ multiplex PCR; the TCRdb copy retains only in-frame clones and omits some. The sample lists 1.6 million or so clones; approximately 98.5% were seen once. The sequenced sample consisted of naive CD4+ T cells sorted from blood. Indicated subset: CD45RA+ positively selected. These receptors were collected from a man aged 25 to 45 in good health.

This sequence joins TRBV19 and TRBJ2-1; no reliable D call. CDR1 and CDR2 from the germline V gene are LNHDA and SQIVND (reference sequence). Trimming cost V 5 bases and J 9 bases, with 11 bases left between them. The CDR3 length is 12 residues. CDR3 nucleotides: TGTGCCAGTAGTCCCCACTTAGGTGAGCAGTTCTTC. It codes for CASSPHLGEQFF.

The chain carries TRBV5-1 and TRBJ2-3; no clear D. The germline CDR1 and CDR2 sequences are SGHRS and YFSETQ. The CDR3 sequence is 14 residues long. V was cut by 0 bases and J by 4 bases, with 9 bases left in between. In nucleotides, the CDR3 is TGCGCCAGCAGCTTGGGAGGCACCTCAGATACGCAGTATTTT. This gives the protein CASSLGGTSDTQYF.

V and J are TRBV5-1 and TRBJ2-1, with D unresolved. Per the germline V gene, CDR1 is SGHRS and CDR2 is YFSETQ. CDR3 length: 13 amino acids. With 6 bases removed from V and 5 bases from J, the gap between germline ends came to 12 bases. The CDR3 sequence is CASTFSKDNEQFF. In DNA form, the CDR3 reads TGCGCCAGCACGTTCTCGAAAGACAATGAGCAGTTCTTC.

The rearrangement uses TRBV5-5 and TRBJ2-7; D is undetermined. The CDR3 runs 15 residues. Looked up from germline, CDR1 is SGHKS and CDR2 is YYEKEE (reference sequence). The ends were cut back, 0 bases at V and 4 bases at J, with 14 bases in the middle. CDR3 DNA sequence: TGTGCCAGCAGCTTGGCCCCGAACCCGCTATACGAGCAGTACTTC. It encodes CASSLAPNPLYEQYF.

The CDR3 nucleotides are TGCAGCGTGTGGGTAACCGAATACGAGCAGTACTTC. Its protein is CSVWVTEYEQYF. The chain carries TRBV29-1 and TRBJ2-7; no definite D call. Germline CDR1 SQVTM, CDR2 ANQGSEA. V lost 6 bases to trimming and J lost 4 bases, with 13 bases between them. This CDR3 spans 12 amino acids.

The chain links TRBV29-1 to TRBJ2-5; 7 bases fit TRBD1. The V and J ends lost 5 bases and 2 bases, in that order; junction bases with no gene match: 5. Germline CDR1 SQVTM, CDR2 ANQGSEA. The CDR3 is 13 residues long. CDR3 DNA: TGCAGCGTTTGGGACAGAACTCAAGAGACCCAGTACTTC. This sequence encodes CSVWDRTQETQYF.

This chain joins TRBV9 and TRBJ2-7; 8 bases are a match to TRBD2. With V trimmed by 0 bases and J by 3 bases, 5 bases remained unmatched. Germline CDR1 reads SGDLS; CDR2 reads YYNGEE. The CDR3 totals 15 residues. The CDR3 DNA reads TGTGCCAGCAGCGTAGGCCGGACTAGCCTCTACGAGCAGTACTTC. Protein: CASSVGRTSLYEQYF.

This clone was found once. The V gene is TRBV28, the J gene TRBJ1-2, with D possibly matching TRBD1 (5 bases). Germline V gene data show CDR1 as MDHEN and CDR2 as SYDVKM. Trimming removed 6 bases from V and 5 bases from J, with 19 bases in between. This CDR3 spans 15 amino acids. The CDR3 nucleotides read TGTGCCAGCAGCTCGATGGTGGGACCCAGGTATGGCTACACCTTC. It specifies CASSSMVGPRYGYTF.

The genes are TRBV19 and TRBJ2-3; tentatively, D is TRBD1 (6 bases). The CDR3 length is 15 residues. V was clipped by 1 base and J by 2 bases, with 10 bases between them. The germline V gene has CDR1 LNHDA and CDR2 SQIVND (reference sequence). CDR3 DNA: TGTGCCAGTAGTATAGGACAGGAGTTCACAGATACGCAGTATTTT. Protein sequence: CASSIGQEFTDTQYF.

This clone occurred once. Other DNA sequences of this sample code for an identical CDR3. J is TRBJ2-7 and V is TRBV18; 11 nucleotides line up with TRBD1. CDR3 size: 13 residues. Germline-derived CDR1 and CDR2 are KGHSH and LQKENI. The V and J ends lost 6 bases and 7 bases, in that order; junction bases with no gene match: 5. The DNA for the CDR3 is TGTGCCAGCTCTCCGGACAGGGGGCGGGAGCAGTACTTC. Encoded protein: CASSPDRGREQYF.

The chain uses TRBV5-4 and TRBJ2-1; the match to TRBD2 covers 9 bases. Germline-derived CDR1 and CDR2 are SGHNT and YYREEE (reference sequence). The CDR3 covers 16 residues. V was pared by 2 bases and J by 2 bases, with 5 bases of the junction left unmatched. The CDR3 sequence is CASSLDSGRTYNEQFF. For the CDR3, the DNA is TGTGCCAGCAGCTTAGACAGCGGGAGGACCTACAATGAGCAGTTCTTC.

The V call is TRBV5-4, the J call TRBJ2-1; 9 positions match TRBD1. This CDR3 comprises 16 residues. The V gene's germline CDR1 is SGHNT and CDR2 YYREEE (reference sequence). J was trimmed by 7 bases and V by 4 bases; bases with no gene match: 12. Written as DNA, the CDR3 is TGTGCCAGCAGCGGCCCCGGGACAGGGTCGTTGAATGAGCAGTTCTTC. Translated, it gives CASSGPGTGSLNEQFF.

The rearrangement uses TRBV7-2 and TRBJ1-2, with D tentatively TRBD1 (5 bases). Germline loops: CDR1 SGHTA, CDR2 FQGNSA. CDR3 size: 14 residues. The V gene lost 6 bases and the J gene lost 7 bases, with 18 bases spanning the gap. In nucleotides, the CDR3 is TGTGCCAGCAGTCCTAGCAGGGAGCGCGCTGGCTACACCTTC. This gives the protein CASSPSRERAGYTF.

This chain connects TRBV29-1 to TRBJ2-5; TRBD1 is a possible D gene (6 bases). This CDR3 comprises 16 residues. Trimming cost V 0 bases and J 5 bases, with 19 bases left between them. Germline loops: CDR1 SQVTM, CDR2 ANQGSEA. CDR3 DNA: TGCAGCGTTGAAGACTCAGGGGTGGGCTTGTGGGAGACCCAGTACTTC. It is translated as CSVEDSGVGLWETQYF.

V and J are TRBV10-3 and TRBJ1-5; TRBD1 might be the D (5 bases). CDR1 and CDR2 from the germline V gene are ENHRY and SYGVKD. The V and J ends lost 1 base and 7 bases respectively, with 11 bases between them. This CDR3 is 14 amino acids long. The CDR3 nucleotides are TGTGCCATCAGTGAGTGGGGGACTATGCAGCCCCAGCATTTT. This sequence encodes CAISEWGTMQPQHF.

The gene calls are TRBV15 and TRBJ2-7; no reliable D call. Germline values: CDR1 LNHNV, CDR2 YYDKDF (reference sequence). Trimming removed 4 bases from V and 3 bases from J, with 10 bases in between. The CDR3 has 13 amino acids. The CDR3 region has the DNA TGTGCCACCAGCACCCCCGAATTCTACGAGCAGTACTTC. This gives the protein CATSTPEFYEQYF.

The chain is built from TRBV7-6 and TRBJ2-7; tentatively, D is TRBD2 (5 bases). Germline V gene lookup returns CDR1 SGHVS and CDR2 FNYEAQ. V lost 2 bases, J lost 2 bases, and 7 bases lay in between. The CDR3 loop spans 13 amino acids. CDR3 DNA: TGTGCCAGCAGCTTATCCGGGGCCTACGAGCAGTACTTC. This codes for CASSLSGAYEQYF.

This chain links TRBV18 with TRBJ2-7; TRBD2 aligns across 8 bases. Trimming took 5 bases from V and 2 from J; bases not matched to a gene: 8. The CDR3 totals 15 residues. Germline V CDR1 and CDR2: KGHSH, LQKENI. CDR3 loop: CASSEAGRATYEQYF. The CDR3 nucleotides are TGTGCCAGCTCAGAAGCCGGGAGGGCAACCTACGAGCAGTACTTC.